These T cell receptor beta chains were read from a single sample in a study of OX40 agonist ivuxolimab in advanced cancers. Sequencing used immunoSEQ multiplex PCR; TCRdb keeps in-frame clones, though not all of them. Of roughly 92,000 clones in the sample, 90% to 95% are singletons; the top ten hold about 0.89%. This specimen consisted of CD4+ or CD8+ T cells sorted from blood, obtained in a trial of the OX40 agonist ivuxolimab. The receptors were gathered from an adult with an advanced solid tumor such as melanoma, head and neck, liver or kidney cancer. Each CDR3 is given with its conserved first and last residue. The D gene is left open where the match is weak. Clone size is not always given. Where it is, it says once, few, many or a class for expanded clones.

CAWSVLTGGNQPQHF	TGTGCCTGGAGTGTACTGACAGGGGGCAATCAGCCCCAGCATTTT	TRBV30	few	TRBJ1-5	TRBD1
CASSLTGYYEQYF	TGTGCCAGCAGCTTAACAGGATACTACGAGCAGTACTTC	TRBV7-8	NA	TRBJ2-7	NA
CASSPGGWLDTEAFF	TGTGCCAGCAGCCCAGGGGGGTGGTTGGACACTGAAGCTTTCTTT	TRBV7-8	NA	TRBJ1-1	TRBD1
CASSLGRWGWNTDTQYF	TGTGCCAGCAGCCTAGGCAGATGGGGGTGGAACACAGATACGCAGTATTTT	TRBV14	NA	TRBJ2-3	NA
CASSPGTSGVGEQYF	TGTGCCAGCAGTCCCGGGACTAGCGGGGTGGGCGAGCAGTACTTC	TRBV28	once	TRBJ2-7	TRBD2
CATSRRGTAGYEQYF	TGTGCCACCAGCCGCCGTGGGACAGCGGGCTACGAGCAGTACTTC	TRBV15	NA	TRBJ2-7	NA
CASSLTAGGYNEQFF	TGTGCCAGCAGCTTAACGGCGGGAGGATACAATGAGCAGTTCTTC	TRBV7-3	NA	TRBJ2-1	TRBD2
CASSPRAAYEQYF	TGTGCCAGCAGCCCGAGAGCGGCCTACGAGCAGTACTTC	TRBV11-2	NA	TRBJ2-7	NA
CASSSLPGLAGREQYF	TGTGCCAGTAGTAGCCTACCGGGACTAGCGGGTCGAGAGCAGTACTTC	TRBV19	NA	TRBJ2-7	TRBD2
CASSLFPVSYNEQFF	TGCGCCAGCAGCTTGTTTCCGGTCTCCTACAATGAGCAGTTCTTC	TRBV5-1	NA	TRBJ2-1	NA
CAWSLEEGTSTFF	TGTGCCTGGAGTCTGGAGGAAGGGACGTCTACTTTCTTT	TRBV30	NA	TRBJ1-1	NA
CASRAPGTANTGELFF	TGTGCCAGCAGAGCCCCCGGGACAGCGAACACCGGGGAGCTGTTTTTT	TRBV6-6	NA	TRBJ2-2	TRBD1
CASRDTSAASGSGDTQYF	TGTGCCAGCAGAGACACCTCGGCGGCTAGCGGGAGTGGAGATACGCAGTATTTT	TRBV21-1	NA	TRBJ2-3	NA
CASSRHGQATNEKLFF	TGTGCCAGCAGCCGCCATGGACAGGCAACTAATGAAAAACTGTTTTTT	TRBV7-9	NA	TRBJ1-4	TRBD1
CASSHPRSIPYEQYF	TGTGCCAGCAGCCACCCTAGATCGATCCCCTACGAGCAGTACTTC	TRBV7-2	NA	TRBJ2-7	NA
CASSQDSRPGGRAMRETQYF	TGTGCCAGCAGCCAAGATTCGCGGCCTGGAGGGAGGGCTATGCGAGAGACCCAGTACTTC	TRBV4-2	NA	TRBJ2-5	TRBD2
CSVYPGTGSYEQYF	TGCAGCGTCTACCCAGGGACAGGATCGTACGAGCAGTACTTC	TRBV29-1	NA	TRBJ2-7	TRBD1
CAIAGGDNQPQHF	TGTGCCATCGCAGGGGGCGACAATCAGCCCCAGCATTTT	TRBV10-3	NA	TRBJ1-5	TRBD1
CASSSNVGTGSDSGAFF	TGTGCCAGCAGCTCAAATGTAGGGACAGGTTCTGATTCTGGAGCTTTCTTT	TRBV7-2	NA	TRBJ1-1	TRBD1
CASSRDPTEAFF	TGTGCCAGCAGTCGGGACCCGACTGAAGCTTTCTTT	TRBV6-5	NA	TRBJ1-1	NA
CAISESSGELFF	TGTGCCATCAGTGAGTCCTCCGGGGAGCTGTTTTTT	TRBV10-3	NA	TRBJ2-2	NA
CASQATGSYYEQYF	TGTGCCAGCCAAGCTACCGGGTCGTACTACGAGCAGTACTTC	TRBV6-5	NA	TRBJ2-7	NA
CASSFGTGSTGELFF	TGTGCCAGCAGCTTCGGGACAGGGTCTACCGGGGAGCTGTTTTTT	TRBV5-4	once	TRBJ2-2	TRBD1
CASRPRGTYEQYF	TGTGCCAGCAGGCCCAGGGGAACCTACGAGCAGTACTTC	TRBV28	NA	TRBJ2-7	NA
CASRALGLPGGEQYF	TGCGCCAGCAGGGCCCTCGGACTACCTGGTGGCGAGCAGTACTTC	TRBV5-1	once	TRBJ2-7	NA
CASTRGYSVVETQYF	TGTGCCAGCACCCGAGGGTATAGCGTGGTGGAGACCCAGTACTTC	TRBV11-3	NA	TRBJ2-5	NA
CASSMTEEQFF	TGTGCCAGCAGTATGACAGAGGAGCAGTTCTTC	TRBV11-3	NA	TRBJ2-1	NA
CASSLRSVGPTGETGELFF	TGTGCCAGCAGCTTAAGATCAGTGGGGCCGACAGGGGAGACCGGGGAGCTGTTTTTT	TRBV7-9	NA	TRBJ2-2	TRBD1
CASSLLGTGGETQYF	TGTGCCAGCAGTCTCCTAGGGACAGGGGGGGAGACCCAGTACTTC	TRBV6-1	few	TRBJ2-5	TRBD1
CASGQTDTQYF	TGTGCCAGCGGACAGACAGATACGCAGTATTTT	TRBV6-6	NA	TRBJ2-3	NA
CATHPSGRVGEETQYF	TGTGCCACCCACCCTAGCGGGAGGGTTGGGGAAGAGACCCAGTACTTC	TRBV10-3	NA	TRBJ2-5	TRBD2
CASSIFSGVSGANVLTF	TGTGCCAGTAGTATATTTTCAGGGGTCTCCGGGGCCAACGTCCTGACTTTC	TRBV19	NA	TRBJ2-6	NA
CASSLTGRNYEQYF	TGTGCCAGCAGTTTGACAGGGAGAAACTACGAGCAGTACTTC	TRBV28	NA	TRBJ2-7	TRBD1
CASSSWSGGSYNEQFF	TGTGCCAGCAGCTCCTGGTCCGGGGGCTCCTACAATGAGCAGTTCTTC	TRBV7-9	NA	TRBJ2-1	NA
CASSLERYNEQFF	TGTGCCAGCAGCTTAGAGAGGTACAATGAGCAGTTCTTC	TRBV11-3	NA	TRBJ2-1	NA
CASSYSRGPGNTEAFF	TGTGCCAGCAGTTACTCCCGAGGGCCAGGGAACACTGAAGCTTTCTTT	TRBV6-5	NA	TRBJ1-1	NA
CASSQGVSRERNIQYF	TGCGCCAGCAGCCAAGGGGTCTCTCGGGAAAGAAACATTCAGTACTTC	TRBV4-3	NA	TRBJ2-4	NA
CASSIREGTNEKLFF	TGTGCCAGTAGTATCAGGGAAGGAACTAATGAAAAACTGTTTTTT	TRBV19	NA	TRBJ1-4	NA
CASSFVWFDQYF	TGTGCCAGCAGTTTCGTCTGGTTTGATCAGTACTTC	TRBV28	NA	TRBJ2-7	NA
CASSERTVNTEAFF	TGCGCCAGCAGTGAGAGGACGGTGAACACTGAAGCTTTCTTT	TRBV10-2	NA	TRBJ1-1	NA
CASSSDEGNYGYTF	TGTGCCAGCAGCTCTGATGAGGGTAACTATGGCTACACCTTC	TRBV2	NA	TRBJ1-2	NA
CASSPRGPSTDTQYF	TGTGCCAGTAGTCCACGAGGGCCCAGCACAGATACGCAGTATTTT	TRBV19	NA	TRBJ2-3	NA
CASSSGTEADTQYF	TGTGCCAGCAGCTCAGGGACAGAGGCAGATACGCAGTATTTT	TRBV9	few	TRBJ2-3	TRBD1
CAWTGAIYSPLHF	TGTGCCTGGACCGGGGCGATCTATTCACCCCTCCACTTT	TRBV30	NA	TRBJ1-6	NA
CASSLNMAGGVGQYF	TGTGCCAGCAGCTTAAACATGGCAGGCGGGGTGGGGCAGTATTTT	TRBV7-9	NA	TRBJ2-3	NA
CASSLVGRGGGYEQYF	TGTGCCAGCAGCTTAGTCGGCAGGGGAGGTGGTTACGAGCAGTACTTC	TRBV7-2	NA	TRBJ2-7	NA
CASSSRGEDRNTEAFF	TGTGCCAGCAGCTCTAGGGGGGAGGATAGGAACACTGAAGCTTTCTTT	TRBV9	NA	TRBJ1-1	NA
CASSSVQGDFRQYF	TGTGCCAGCAGCTCGGTTCAGGGGGATTTTAGGCAGTACTTC	TRBV5-6	NA	TRBJ2-7	TRBD1
CASSLGDRVGDMAFF	TGTGCCAGCAGCTTAGGGGACAGGGTAGGGGACATGGCTTTCTTT	TRBV7-9	NA	TRBJ1-1	TRBD1
CASSIVRQGQGTQYF	TGTGCCAGTAGTATCGTCCGGCAGGGCCAAGGGACCCAGTACTTC	TRBV19	once	TRBJ2-5	NA
CASSETRVGTDTQYF	TGTGCCAGCAGTGAAACCAGGGTTGGCACAGATACGCAGTATTTT	TRBV6-1	NA	TRBJ2-3	NA
CASSPPVWDRGGYGYTF	TGTGCCAGCAGCCCCCCAGTGTGGGACAGGGGAGGGTATGGCTACACCTTC	TRBV7-8	NA	TRBJ1-2	TRBD1